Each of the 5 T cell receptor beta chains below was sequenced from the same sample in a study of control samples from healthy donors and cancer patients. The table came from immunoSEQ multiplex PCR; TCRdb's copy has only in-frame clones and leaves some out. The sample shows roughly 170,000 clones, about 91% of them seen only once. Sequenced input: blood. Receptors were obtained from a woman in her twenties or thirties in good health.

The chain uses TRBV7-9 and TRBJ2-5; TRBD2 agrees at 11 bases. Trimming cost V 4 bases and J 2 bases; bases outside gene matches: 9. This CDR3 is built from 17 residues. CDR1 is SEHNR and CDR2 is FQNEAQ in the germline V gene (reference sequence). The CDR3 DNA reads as TGTGCCAGCAGCTGGCGTATAGCGGGAGGGGGTCAAGAGACCCAGTACTTC. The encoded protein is CASSWRIAGGGQETQYF.

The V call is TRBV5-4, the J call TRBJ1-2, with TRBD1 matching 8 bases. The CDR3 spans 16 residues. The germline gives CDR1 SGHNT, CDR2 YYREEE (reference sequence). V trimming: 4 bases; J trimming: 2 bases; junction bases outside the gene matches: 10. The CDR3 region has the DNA TGTGCCAGCAGCCCTGGGGGCGGACAGGGAAACTATGGCTACACCTTC. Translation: CASSPGGGQGNYGYTF.

Here the CDR3 DNA reads TGTGCCAGCAGCTTGTCAGGACACCATGAAAAACTGTTTTTT. Protein sequence: CASSLSGHHEKLFF. The chain employs TRBV5-8 and TRBJ1-4; maybe TRBD1 (5 bases). Germline CDR1 and CDR2: SGHTS and YDEGEE. This CDR3 is 14 amino acids long. The germline V and J ends were trimmed by 1 base and 6 bases, with 10 bases remaining between them.

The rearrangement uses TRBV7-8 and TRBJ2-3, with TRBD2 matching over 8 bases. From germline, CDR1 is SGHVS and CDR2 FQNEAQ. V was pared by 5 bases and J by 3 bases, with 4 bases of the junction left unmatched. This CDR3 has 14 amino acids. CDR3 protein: CASSPRGGTDTQYF. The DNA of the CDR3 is TGTGCCAGCAGCCCTCGGGGGGGGACAGATACGCAGTATTTT.

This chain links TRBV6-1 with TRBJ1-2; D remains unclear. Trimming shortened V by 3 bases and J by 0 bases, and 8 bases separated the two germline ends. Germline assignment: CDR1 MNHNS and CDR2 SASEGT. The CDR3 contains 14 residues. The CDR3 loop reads CASSEFRSNYGYTF. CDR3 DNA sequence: TGTGCCAGCAGTGAGTTCCGGTCTAACTATGGCTACACCTTC.